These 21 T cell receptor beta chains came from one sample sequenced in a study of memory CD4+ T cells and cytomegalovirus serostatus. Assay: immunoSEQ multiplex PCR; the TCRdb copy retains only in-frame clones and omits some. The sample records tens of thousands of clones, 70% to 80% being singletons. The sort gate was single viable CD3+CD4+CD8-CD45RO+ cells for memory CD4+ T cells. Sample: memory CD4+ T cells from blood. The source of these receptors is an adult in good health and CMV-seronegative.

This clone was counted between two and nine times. The CDR3, as DNA: TGTGCCAGCAGTGAAAAAGATACGCAGTATTTT. Translation gives CASSEKDTQYF. The chain recombines TRBV6-1 with TRBJ2-3; unclear D gene. Germline loops: CDR1 MNHNS, CDR2 SASEGT. This CDR3 contains 11 residues. V lost 2 bases and J lost 5, with 2 bases in between.

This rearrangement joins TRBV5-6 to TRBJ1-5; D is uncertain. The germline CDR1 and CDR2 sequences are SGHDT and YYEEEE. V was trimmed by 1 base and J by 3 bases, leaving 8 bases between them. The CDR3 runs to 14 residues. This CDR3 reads CASSLSVVNQPQHF. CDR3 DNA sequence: TGTGCCAGCAGCTTGTCAGTTGTCAATCAGCCCCAGCATTTT.

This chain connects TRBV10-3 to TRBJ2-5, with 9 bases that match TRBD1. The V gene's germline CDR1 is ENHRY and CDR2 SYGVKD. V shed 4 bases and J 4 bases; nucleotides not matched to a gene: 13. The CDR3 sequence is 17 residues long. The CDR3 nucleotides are TGTGCCATCAGTGCGGGGGACAGGGAGTTGGGTCGAGAGACCCAGTACTTC. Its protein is CAISAGDRELGRETQYF.

The CDR3 region is CASSVDSGRGFYNEQFF. The CDR3 DNA follows: TGTGCCAGCAGCGTAGACAGCGGGAGGGGTTTCTACAATGAGCAGTTCTTC. The V and J genes are TRBV9 and TRBJ2-1; TRBD2 agrees at 10 bases. Germline V gene data show CDR1 as SGDLS and CDR2 as YYNGEE. Trimming took 0 bases from V and 3 from J; bases not matched to a gene: 6. The CDR3 covers 17 residues.

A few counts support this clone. The CDR3 here is CASSVTGVADTQYF. Written as DNA, the CDR3 is TGTGCCAGCAGTGTTACGGGAGTCGCAGATACGCAGTATTTT. J is TRBJ2-3 and V is TRBV25-1, with D possibly matching TRBD2 (6 bases). Trimming took 4 bases from V and 4 from J, leaving 12 bases between them. Germline CDR1 MGHDK, CDR2 SYGVNS. The CDR3 runs to 14 residues.

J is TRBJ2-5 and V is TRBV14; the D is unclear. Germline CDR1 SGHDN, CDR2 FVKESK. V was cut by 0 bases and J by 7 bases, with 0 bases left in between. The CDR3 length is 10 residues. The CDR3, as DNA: TGTGCCAGCAGCCAAGAGACCCAGTACTTC. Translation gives CASSQETQYF.

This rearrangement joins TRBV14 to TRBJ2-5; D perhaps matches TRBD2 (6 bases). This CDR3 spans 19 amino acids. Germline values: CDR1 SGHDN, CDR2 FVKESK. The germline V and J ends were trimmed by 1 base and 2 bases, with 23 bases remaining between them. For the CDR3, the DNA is TGTGCCAGCAGCCAAGGGGTCCGGGAGCGACCCAAACGGCAAGAGACCCAGTACTTC. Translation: CASSQGVRERPKRQETQYF.

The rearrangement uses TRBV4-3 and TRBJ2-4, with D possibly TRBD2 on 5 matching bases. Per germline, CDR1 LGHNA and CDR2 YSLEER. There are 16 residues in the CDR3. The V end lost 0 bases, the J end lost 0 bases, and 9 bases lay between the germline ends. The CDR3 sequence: CASSQDSGIAKNIQYF. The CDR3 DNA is TGCGCCAGCAGCCAAGATTCGGGGATAGCCAAAAACATTCAGTACTTC.

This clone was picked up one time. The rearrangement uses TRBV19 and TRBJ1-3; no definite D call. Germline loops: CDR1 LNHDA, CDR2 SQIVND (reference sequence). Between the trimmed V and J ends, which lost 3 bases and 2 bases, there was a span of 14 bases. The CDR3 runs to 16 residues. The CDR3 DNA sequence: TGTGCCAGTAGTATTGGGAGTATTGTGGCTGGAAACACCATATATTTT. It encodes CASSIGSIVAGNTIYF.

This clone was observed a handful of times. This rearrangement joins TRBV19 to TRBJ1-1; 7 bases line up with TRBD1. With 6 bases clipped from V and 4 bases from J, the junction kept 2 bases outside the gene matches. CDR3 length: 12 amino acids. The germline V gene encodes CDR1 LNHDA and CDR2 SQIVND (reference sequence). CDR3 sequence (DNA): TGTGCCAGTAGAACAGGGGTCACTGAAGCTTTCTTT. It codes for CASRTGVTEAFF. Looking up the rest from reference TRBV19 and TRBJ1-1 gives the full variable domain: DGGITQSPKYLFRKEGQNVTLSCEQNLNHDAMYWYRQDPGQGLRLIYYSQIVNDFQKGDIAEGYSVSREKKESFPLTVTSAQKNPTAFYLCASRTGVTEAFFGQGTRLTVV.

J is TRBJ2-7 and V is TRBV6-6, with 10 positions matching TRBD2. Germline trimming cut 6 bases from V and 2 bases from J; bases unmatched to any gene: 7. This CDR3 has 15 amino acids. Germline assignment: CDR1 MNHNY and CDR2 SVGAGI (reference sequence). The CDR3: CASRLAGGDTYEQYF. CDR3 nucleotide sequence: TGTGCCAGCAGATTAGCGGGAGGAGATACCTACGAGCAGTACTTC.

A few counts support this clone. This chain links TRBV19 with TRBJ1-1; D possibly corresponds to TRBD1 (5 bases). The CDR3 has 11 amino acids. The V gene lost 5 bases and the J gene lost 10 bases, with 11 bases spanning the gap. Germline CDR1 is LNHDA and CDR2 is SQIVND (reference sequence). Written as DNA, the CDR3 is TGTGCCAGTAGTTGGCAGGGCTCAGCTTTCTTT. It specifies CASSWQGSAFF.

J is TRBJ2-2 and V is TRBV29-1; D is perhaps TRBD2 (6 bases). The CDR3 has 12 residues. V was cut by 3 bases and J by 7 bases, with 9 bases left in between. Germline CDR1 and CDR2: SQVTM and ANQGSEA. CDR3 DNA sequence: TGCAGCGTTGAGGGGGGTGGCGGGGAGCTGTTTTTT. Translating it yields CSVEGGGGELFF.

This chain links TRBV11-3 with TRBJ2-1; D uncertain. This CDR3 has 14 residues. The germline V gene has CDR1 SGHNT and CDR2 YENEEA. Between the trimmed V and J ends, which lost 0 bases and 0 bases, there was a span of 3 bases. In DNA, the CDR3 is TGTGCCAGCAGCTTAGACAGCTCCTACAATGAGCAGTTCTTC. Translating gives CASSLDSSYNEQFF.

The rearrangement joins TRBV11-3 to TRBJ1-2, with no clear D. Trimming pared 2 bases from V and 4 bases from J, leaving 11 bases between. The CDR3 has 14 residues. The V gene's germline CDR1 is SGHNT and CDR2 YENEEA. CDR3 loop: CASSLRTSAYGYTF. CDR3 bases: TGTGCCAGCAGCTTAAGGACCTCAGCCTATGGCTACACCTTC.

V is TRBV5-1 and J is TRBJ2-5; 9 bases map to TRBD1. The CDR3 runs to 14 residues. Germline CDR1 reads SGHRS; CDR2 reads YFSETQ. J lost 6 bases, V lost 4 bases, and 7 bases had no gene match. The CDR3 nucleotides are TGCGCCAGCAGCGGGACAGGGCGGGGGAAGACCCAGTACTTC. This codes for CASSGTGRGKTQYF.

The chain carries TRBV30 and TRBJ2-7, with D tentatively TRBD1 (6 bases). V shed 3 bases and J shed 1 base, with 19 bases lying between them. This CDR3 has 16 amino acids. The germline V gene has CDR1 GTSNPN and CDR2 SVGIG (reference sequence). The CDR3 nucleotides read TGTGCCTGGAGAGATTACAGGGAAAAAGGGTCCTACGAGCAGTACTTC. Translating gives CAWRDYREKGSYEQYF.

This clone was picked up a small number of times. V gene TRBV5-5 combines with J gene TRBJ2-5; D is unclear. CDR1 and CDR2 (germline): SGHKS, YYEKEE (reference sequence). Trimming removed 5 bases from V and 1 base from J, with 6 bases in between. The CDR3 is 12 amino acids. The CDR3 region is CASSGVQETQYF. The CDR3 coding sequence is TGTGCCAGCAGTGGTGTCCAAGAGACCCAGTACTTC.

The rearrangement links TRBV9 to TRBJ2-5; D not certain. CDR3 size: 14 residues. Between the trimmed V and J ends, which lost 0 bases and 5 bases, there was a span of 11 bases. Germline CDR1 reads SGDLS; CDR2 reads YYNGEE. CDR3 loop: CASSVALRGETQYF. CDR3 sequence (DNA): TGTGCCAGCAGCGTAGCCCTGAGAGGTGAGACCCAGTACTTC.

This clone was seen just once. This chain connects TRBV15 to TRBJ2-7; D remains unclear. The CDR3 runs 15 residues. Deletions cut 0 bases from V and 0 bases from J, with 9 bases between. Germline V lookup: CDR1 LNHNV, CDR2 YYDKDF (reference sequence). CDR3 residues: CATSREAVISYEQYF. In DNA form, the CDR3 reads TGTGCCACCAGCAGAGAGGCTGTAATCTCCTACGAGCAGTACTTC. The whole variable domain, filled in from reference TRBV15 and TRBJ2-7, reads DAMVIQNPRYQVTQFGKPVTLSCSQTLNHNVMYWYQQKSSQAPKLLFHYYDKDFNNEADTPDNFQSRRPNTSFCFLDIRSPGLGDTAMYLCATSREAVISYEQYFGPGTRLTVT.

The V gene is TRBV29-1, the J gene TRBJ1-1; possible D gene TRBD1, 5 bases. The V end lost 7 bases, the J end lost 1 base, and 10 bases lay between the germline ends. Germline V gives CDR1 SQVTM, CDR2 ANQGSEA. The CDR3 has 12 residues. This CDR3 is CSATGPNTEAFF. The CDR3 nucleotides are TGCAGCGCAACGGGGCCGAACACTGAAGCTTTCTTT.